This T cell receptor beta chain came from a study of CD8+CD57+ T cells in acquired aplastic anemia. As for the study in general: Yields of DNA that came from sorted CD4+ and CD8+ cells averaged roughly 3.2 ug. CD4+ cells from healthy donors averaged about 10 million reads. Broader study findings: Between patients and controls, around 30 CD8+ CDR3 sequences were found in common. Significance was not reached for CD8+ Simpson's diversity between patients and controls.

The CDR3 has 14 residues. The V gene lost 4 bases and the J gene lost 6 bases, with 13 bases spanning the gap. TCR beta VDJ and CDR3 were profiled, and genomic DNA was the template. Each CDR3 protein is one row after TCRdb ran MiXCR on the reads. The sample has about 190,000 distinct CDR3 sequences, approximately 50% seen once. This clonotype came up many times. Its antigen remains unidentified. The source material was sorted CD4+, CD8+, or CD8+CD57+ T cells (not recorded which) from PBMCs. The rearrangement joins TRBV12-3 or TRBV12-4 to TRBJ1-5; D may be TRBD1 (5 bases). The TCR sequence derives from a human donor in good health, serving as a control. The CDR3 DNA sequence: TGTGCCAGCAGTTACGGGGGTCTGGGTCAGCCCCAGCATTTT. Translation: CASSYGGLGQPQHF.